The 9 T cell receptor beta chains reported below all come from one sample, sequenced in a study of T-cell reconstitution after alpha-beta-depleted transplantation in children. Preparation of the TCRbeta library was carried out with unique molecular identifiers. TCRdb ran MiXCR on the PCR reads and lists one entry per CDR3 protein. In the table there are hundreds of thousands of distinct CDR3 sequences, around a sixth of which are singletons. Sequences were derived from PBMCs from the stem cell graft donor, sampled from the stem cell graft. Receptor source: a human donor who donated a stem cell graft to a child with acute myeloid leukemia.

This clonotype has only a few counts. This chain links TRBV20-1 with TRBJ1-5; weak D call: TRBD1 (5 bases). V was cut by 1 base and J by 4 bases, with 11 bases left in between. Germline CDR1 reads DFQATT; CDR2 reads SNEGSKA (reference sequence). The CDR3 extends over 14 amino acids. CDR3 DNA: TGCAGTGCTAGAGCCGGGACGGAAAATCAGCCCCAGCATTTT. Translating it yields CSARAGTENQPQHF.

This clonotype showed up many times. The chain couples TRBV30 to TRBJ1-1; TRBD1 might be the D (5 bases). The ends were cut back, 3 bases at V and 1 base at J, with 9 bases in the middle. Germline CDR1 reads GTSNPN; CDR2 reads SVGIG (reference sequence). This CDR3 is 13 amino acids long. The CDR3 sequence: CAWSGTRNTEAFF. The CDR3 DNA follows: TGTGCCTGGAGCGGGACGAGGAACACTGAAGCTTTCTTT.

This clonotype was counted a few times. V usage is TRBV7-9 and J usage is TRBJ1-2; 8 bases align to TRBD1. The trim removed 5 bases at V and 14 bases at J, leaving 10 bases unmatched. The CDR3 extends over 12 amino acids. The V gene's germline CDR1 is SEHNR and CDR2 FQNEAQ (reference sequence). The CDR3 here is CASSPVGQATTF. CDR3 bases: TGTGCCAGCAGCCCGGTGGGACAGGCAACAACCTTC. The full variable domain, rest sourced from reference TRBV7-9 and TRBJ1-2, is DTGVSQNPRHKITKRGQNVTFRCDPISEHNRLYWYRQTLGQGPEFLTYFQNEAQLEKSRLLSDRFSAERPKGSFSTLEIQRTEQGDSAMYLCASSPVGQATTFGSGTRLTVV.

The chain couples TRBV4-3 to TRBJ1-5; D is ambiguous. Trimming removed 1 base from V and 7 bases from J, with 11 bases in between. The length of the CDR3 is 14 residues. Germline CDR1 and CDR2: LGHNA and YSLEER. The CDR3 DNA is TGCGCCAGCAGCCAAGCTTTAGGGCGGCAGCCCCAGCATTTT. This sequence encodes CASSQALGRQPQHF.

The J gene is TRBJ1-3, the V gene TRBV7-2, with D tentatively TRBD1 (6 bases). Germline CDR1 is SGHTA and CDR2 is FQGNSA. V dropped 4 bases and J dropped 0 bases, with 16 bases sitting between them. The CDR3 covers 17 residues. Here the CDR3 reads CASSSRDTPSSGNTIYF. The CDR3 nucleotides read TGTGCCAGCAGCTCCCGGGACACGCCATCCTCTGGAAACACCATATATTTT.

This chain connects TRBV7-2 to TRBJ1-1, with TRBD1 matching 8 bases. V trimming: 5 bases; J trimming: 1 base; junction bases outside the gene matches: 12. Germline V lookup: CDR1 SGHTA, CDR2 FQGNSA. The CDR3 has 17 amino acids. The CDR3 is CASSPSGGRGRNTEAFF. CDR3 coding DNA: TGTGCCAGCAGCCCTTCAGGGGGCAGGGGGAGGAACACTGAAGCTTTCTTT.

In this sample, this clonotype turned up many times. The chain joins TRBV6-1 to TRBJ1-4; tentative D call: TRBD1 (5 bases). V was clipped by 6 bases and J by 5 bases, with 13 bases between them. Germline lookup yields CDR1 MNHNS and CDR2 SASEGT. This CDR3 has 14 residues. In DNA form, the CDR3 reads TGTGCCAGCAGCGATCAGGGAAGGAATGAAAAACTGTTTTTT. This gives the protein CASSDQGRNEKLFF.

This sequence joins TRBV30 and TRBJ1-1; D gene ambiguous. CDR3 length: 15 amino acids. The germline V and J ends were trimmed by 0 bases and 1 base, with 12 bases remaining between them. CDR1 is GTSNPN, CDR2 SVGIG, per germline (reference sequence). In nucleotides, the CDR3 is TGTGCCTGGAGTGTTCAAGTGGCGGGGAACACTGAAGCTTTCTTT. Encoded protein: CAWSVQVAGNTEAFF.

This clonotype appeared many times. The CDR3 reads CASSELAVSNYGYTF. The DNA of the CDR3 is TGTGCCAGCAGTGAATTGGCCGTGAGCAACTATGGCTACACCTTC. This chain connects TRBV25-1 to TRBJ1-2, with D uncertain. This CDR3 has 15 residues. With 1 base removed from V and 2 bases from J, the gap between germline ends came to 11 bases. Germline loops: CDR1 MGHDK, CDR2 SYGVNS.